Sequencing of this TCR beta chain was carried out in a study of CD8+ T cells in alopecia areata. It was cDNA, reverse transcribed from extracted RNA, that served as the sequencing template. The assay was immunoSEQ multiplex PCR, and TCRdb's table has in-frame clones only and misses some. Found here are about 110,000 clones, under 60% of them singletons; the top ten hold roughly 25%. This CDR3 is 13 amino acids long. Trimming left V 6 bases short and J 7 bases short, with 15 bases between. CDR1 and CDR2 (germline): LNHDA, SQIVND (reference sequence). Sequencing was done on a sample of NKG2D-low CD8+ T cells sorted from blood. J is TRBJ1-2 and V is TRBV19; possibly TRBD1 for D (6 bases). The TCR was taken from a human donor with alopecia areata. The CDR3 here is CASRSRGASGYTF. The CDR3 DNA reads TGTGCCAGTAGGAGCCGGGGGGCCTCTGGCTACACCTTC.